The source of this TCR beta chain is a study of OX40 agonist ivuxolimab in advanced cancers. Some clones are missing from TCRdb's copy, which holds only in-frame ones; the method was immunoSEQ multiplex PCR. The table includes roughly 100,000 clones, 85% to 95% detected once. This clone showed up just once. The clonotype originates from an adult with an advanced solid tumor such as melanoma, head and neck, liver or kidney cancer. Sequencing was performed on CD4+ or CD8+ T cells sorted from blood, taken in a trial of the OX40 agonist ivuxolimab.

The CDR3 sequence: CALSPGRGGYTF. The CDR3, as DNA: TGTGCCTTATCGCCAGGGCGCGGAGGCTACACCTTC. The V call is TRBV30, the J call TRBJ1-2, with D maybe TRBD1 (5 bases). Trimming stripped 7 bases from V and 8 bases from J, with 17 bases between. The germline gives CDR1 GTSNPN, CDR2 SVGIG (reference sequence). This CDR3 region has 12 residues.